These 5 T cell receptor delta chains were all obtained from the same sample, sequenced in a study of gamma-delta chains in newborns, infants, children. TCRdb reprocessed the reads through CATT. Of 3,000 to 3,500 delta-chain clones in the sample, roughly 3.9% were seen once. Sequencing was performed on blood. These receptor sequences come from a child who was a newborn, infant or young child, either healthy, febrile or measles-vaccinated (not recorded which).

A remark on this clone: A much larger clone is a single base away; this may be a read error. This specimen includes other DNA sequences encoding the same CDR3. The chain employs TRDV2 and TRDJ3; TRDD3 matches at 9 bases. The CDR3 length is 19 residues. V dropped 3 bases and J dropped 0; count of bases not matched to a gene: 8. Germline V CDR1 and CDR2: GEAIGNYY, EKD. DNA for the CDR3: TGTGCCTGTGACTCTTACTGGGGGACCCACTCCTGGGACACCCGACAGATGTTTTTC. This codes for CACDSYWGTHSWDTRQMFF.

By sample fraction, this clone is large (0.1 to 1%). In the same sample, other DNA sequences code for this CDR3. The V call is TRDV2, the J call TRDJ1, with 8 bases that match TRDD3. The CDR3 loop spans 18 amino acids. From germline, CDR1 is GEAIGNYY and CDR2 EKD. With 1 base clipped from V and 0 bases from J, the junction kept 12 bases outside the gene matches. As DNA, the CDR3 is TGTGCCTGTGACACTCGTACTGGGGGCCCATTTTACACCGATAAACTCATCTTT. This encodes CACDTRTGGPFYTDKLIF.

In its sample, this clone was seen a few times. The amino acid sequence in TCRdb belongs to a much larger clone and departs from this DNA's translation at residue 10, likely a sequencing read error; the sequence shown is translated from the DNA. This rearrangement joins TRDV2 to TRDJ1, with 7 nucleotides matching TRDD3. The V gene end was trimmed by 0 bases and the J gene end by 4 bases; junction bases not matched to a gene: 13. The CDR3 has 17 residues. Germline assignment: CDR1 GEAIGNYY and CDR2 EKD. CDR3 region: CACDTVGYWRIRDKLIF. DNA of the CDR3: TGTGCCTGTGACACCGTCGGCTACTGGAGGATACGCGATAAACTCATCTTT.

A note on this clone: This may arise from a read error, as a much more abundant clone is one base away. Other DNA sequences in the same sample also yield this CDR3. This sequence joins TRDV2 and TRDJ3, with D unclear. Germline V lookup: CDR1 GEAIGNYY, CDR2 EKD. The CDR3 runs to 12 residues. The CDR3 loop reads CACDTDTRQMFF. CDR3 nucleotide sequence: TGTGCCTGTGACACGGACACCCGACAGATGTTCTTC.

This clone occurred a few times. The protein that TCRdb holds for this DNA derives from a much larger clone and differs from the translated DNA at residue 4, which likely indicates a read error; the protein shown here is translated from the DNA. The V gene is TRDV2, the J gene TRDJ2; TRDD3 might be the D (6 bases). The germline V gene has CDR1 GEAIGNYY and CDR2 EKD. With 6 bases removed from V and 2 bases from J, the gap between germline ends came to 15 bases. The CDR3 runs 15 residues. CDR3 DNA: TGTGCCTGTCACAGTTTGGGGGCCTTGACAGCACAACTCTTCTTT. It yields the protein CACHSLGALTAQLFF.